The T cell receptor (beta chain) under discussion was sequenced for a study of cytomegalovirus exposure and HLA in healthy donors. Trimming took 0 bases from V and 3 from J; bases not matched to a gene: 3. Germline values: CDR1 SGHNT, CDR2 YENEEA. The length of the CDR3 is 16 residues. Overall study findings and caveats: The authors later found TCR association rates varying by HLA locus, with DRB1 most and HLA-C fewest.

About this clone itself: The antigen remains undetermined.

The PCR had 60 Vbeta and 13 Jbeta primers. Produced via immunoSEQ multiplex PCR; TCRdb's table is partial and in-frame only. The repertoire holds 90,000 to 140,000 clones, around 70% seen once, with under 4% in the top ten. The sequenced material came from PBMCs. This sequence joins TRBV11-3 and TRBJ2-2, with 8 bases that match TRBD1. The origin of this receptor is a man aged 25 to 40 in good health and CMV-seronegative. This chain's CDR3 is CASSLDRGRDTGELFF. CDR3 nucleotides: TGTGCCAGCAGCTTAGACAGGGGGCGCGACACCGGGGAGCTGTTTTTT.